Here is one T cell receptor (beta chain) with its context. Its antigen is still unknown. Possible read error: a much larger clone is one base away. This entry belongs to a study of regulatory T cells in long-lasting Graves disease. Time point defined: newly diagnosed GD, antithyroid drugs for less than 3 months. Preparation of the TCR library used RNA extracted from PBMCs. Germline V CDR1 and CDR2: DFQATT, SNEGSKA (reference sequence). The V end was cut by 8 bases, the J end by 7 bases, with 20 bases between. This CDR3 has 14 amino acids. Study-wide findings and caveats: Persistent disease was characterized by preferential usage of TRBV28, TRBJ1-2 and TRBJ2-5.

Both iRepertoire HTBI primers and Arm-PCR of CDR3 regions were used to build the TCR beta libraries. Using its own MiXCR run on the multiplex PCR reads, TCRdb lists one record per CDR3 protein. The data show over 350,000 distinct CDR3 sequences, about 14% seen once. The sample was also reused in another study, on T cells in Graves' hyperthyroidism and ophthalmopathy. That paper states: The HTBI primer set served for first-round RT-PCR of the TCR CDR3.

This clonotype was obtained from a woman in her fifties or sixties with Graves disease. Sequenced here: peripheral blood mononuclear cells (PBMCs), sampled at new diagnosis, from a patient treated with antithyroid drugs. V is TRBV20-1 and J is TRBJ2-2, with D unclear. CDR3 amino acids: CSTSQEVWDGELFF. CDR3 coding DNA: TGCAGTACCTCGCAAGAGGTTTGGGACGGGGAGCTGTTTTTT.